The rows below give T cell receptor beta chains drawn from one sample of a study of blood T cells in healthy people across ages. From the 5' RACE reads, TCRdb called clonotypes with MiXCR, one entry per CDR3 protein. The data show 800,000 to 950,000 distinct CDR3 sequences, about 27% seen once. A further study also used this sample, focusing on T cells of mothers and their children.

What was sequenced was blood. Receptor source: a woman aged 40 to 50 in good health. Each CDR3 is given without its conserved first and last residue. A D gene is named only where the DNA matches it firmly. The size entry is marked missing in some rows and otherwise reads once, few, many or a size class.

d_call: .; cdr3_length: 11; clone_size: .; v_call: TRBV9; cdr3_aa: ASSYLTEEGYT
d_call: .; cdr3_length: 12; clone_size: .; v_call: TRBV7-8; cdr3_aa: ASSRGTPTDTQY
d_call: .; cdr3_length: 12; clone_size: few; v_call: TRBV4-1; cdr3_aa: ASSQAFLDYTQY
d_call: TRBD1; cdr3_length: 9; clone_size: .; v_call: TRBV20-1; cdr3_aa: SPSQGDTQY
d_call: .; cdr3_length: 14; clone_size: .; v_call: TRBV10-3; cdr3_aa: AISDPTALSTDTQY
d_call: TRBD1; cdr3_length: 12; clone_size: many; v_call: TRBV29-1; cdr3_aa: SVERQGAVNIQY
d_call: TRBD1; cdr3_length: 13; clone_size: .; v_call: TRBV2; cdr3_aa: ASSPWTGNTDTQY
d_call: TRBD1; cdr3_length: 14; clone_size: .; v_call: TRBV28; cdr3_aa: ASGRDSSSYNSPLH
d_call: .; cdr3_length: 11; clone_size: .; v_call: TRBV12-3/TRBV12-4; cdr3_aa: ASSPPGLRDAF
d_call: .; cdr3_length: 14; clone_size: .; v_call: TRBV7-2; cdr3_aa: ASSFGLSGSTDTQY
d_call: TRBD2; cdr3_length: 12; clone_size: .; v_call: TRBV24-1; cdr3_aa: ATSGSGGKNERF
d_call: .; cdr3_length: 15; clone_size: few; v_call: TRBV19; cdr3_aa: ASIPQSSERGKKEQY
d_call: .; cdr3_length: 11; clone_size: many; v_call: TRBV4-1; cdr3_aa: ASSQVLDYEQY
d_call: .; cdr3_length: 13; clone_size: .; v_call: TRBV7-7; cdr3_aa: ASSLDVGSYNEQF
d_call: .; cdr3_length: 13; clone_size: few; v_call: TRBV20-1; cdr3_aa: SARSPQGGAYEQY
d_call: .; cdr3_length: 12; clone_size: .; v_call: TRBV28; cdr3_aa: ASSPGGDYYGYT
d_call: .; cdr3_length: 11; clone_size: .; v_call: TRBV7-2; cdr3_aa: ATYREMNTEAF
d_call: TRBD2; cdr3_length: 14; clone_size: many; v_call: TRBV4-2; cdr3_aa: ASSQEGAGDSYEQY
d_call: .; cdr3_length: 11; clone_size: many; v_call: TRBV5-6; cdr3_aa: ASSLRDRSLRY
d_call: .; cdr3_length: 11; clone_size: .; v_call: TRBV19; cdr3_aa: ASSMEERYEQY
d_call: TRBD1; cdr3_length: 14; clone_size: .; v_call: TRBV5-1; cdr3_aa: ASSPGQGRSSYEQY
d_call: .; cdr3_length: 11; clone_size: many; v_call: TRBV7-2; cdr3_aa: ASSPRARYEQY
d_call: TRBD1; cdr3_length: 15; clone_size: .; v_call: TRBV4-1; cdr3_aa: ASSQVRTGTMNTEAF
d_call: .; cdr3_length: 11; clone_size: few; v_call: TRBV5-1; cdr3_aa: ASSLLEDTEAF
d_call: TRBD2; cdr3_length: 14; clone_size: few; v_call: TRBV20-1; cdr3_aa: SARGVAGAYEETQY
d_call: .; cdr3_length: 11; clone_size: .; v_call: TRBV14; cdr3_aa: ASSPLQGSEQF
d_call: TRBD2; cdr3_length: 13; clone_size: .; v_call: TRBV7-6; cdr3_aa: ASSLEASGGDEQF
d_call: TRBD1; cdr3_length: 11; clone_size: .; v_call: TRBV28; cdr3_aa: ASSGQGADIQY
d_call: .; cdr3_length: 12; clone_size: few; v_call: TRBV28; cdr3_aa: ASSSRAEPYEQY
d_call: .; cdr3_length: 10; clone_size: many; v_call: TRBV10-3; cdr3_aa: AISESSASQY
d_call: .; cdr3_length: 13; clone_size: many; v_call: TRBV6-5; cdr3_aa: ASSYSGLASDTQY
d_call: .; cdr3_length: 11; clone_size: many; v_call: TRBV7-3; cdr3_aa: ASSLSANTEAF
d_call: .; cdr3_length: 13; clone_size: .; v_call: TRBV7-2; cdr3_aa: ASSLLGPASSPLH
d_call: .; cdr3_length: 14; clone_size: few; v_call: TRBV20-1; cdr3_aa: SASGGGQGWSTEAF
d_call: TRBD2; cdr3_length: 15; clone_size: .; v_call: TRBV20-1; cdr3_aa: SVGGPAGVFKTYEQY
d_call: TRBD1; cdr3_length: 12; clone_size: .; v_call: TRBV19; cdr3_aa: ASTRGQDDKRQV